This T cell receptor beta chain emerged from a study of long-term antiretroviral therapy in people with HIV. General observations from the study: Repertoires with HIV possessed tighter CDR3 length spans than those of controls. On ART adherence, viral resistance or therapy changes, no data were available. Pre-ART expanded TRB clones stayed dominant throughout, though often decreasing after ART.

The V gene's germline CDR1 is SGHRS and CDR2 YFSETQ. CDR3 length: 18 residues. Losses at the gene ends were 7 bases for V and 0 bases for J; bases not matched to a gene: 13. As for this clone: Its antigen remains unknown.

One or more pre-ART and two or more post-ART PBMC samples were available from each donor. Run at survey level, the immunoSEQ assay was version v3.0. TCRdb's table, derived via immunoSEQ multiplex PCR, lists solely in-frame clones and lacks some. In the table there are about 24,000 clones, 75% to 90% of which are singletons. The source is a man aged 50 or older with HIV. The specimen comprised unsorted PBMCs, sampled 0.4 years after starting antiretroviral therapy. The chain carries TRBV5-1 and TRBJ2-3, with 11 nucleotides matching TRBD2. CDR3 protein: CASRLGTSGAFSTDTQYF. CDR3 nucleotide sequence: TGCGCCAGCCGCCTCGGGACTAGCGGAGCCTTTAGCACAGATACGCAGTATTTT.